A selection of T cell receptor beta chains follows, all from one sample in a study of blood T cell repertoires in COVID-19. The assay was immunoSEQ multiplex PCR, and TCRdb's table has in-frame clones only and misses some. The sample lists 150,000 or so clones; over 75% were seen once. Sequenced material: PBMCs or T cells enriched from blood (not recorded which). Every receptor here comes from a man in his forties who had recovered from COVID-19. Each CDR3 is given with its conserved first and last residue. A D gene is named only where the DNA matches it firmly. Size is omitted from some rows. Given values are once, few, many or a class for expanded clones.

>TRBD2|TRBV2|.|15|TRBJ2-1
TGTGCCAGCAGCGATACTAGCGGGGCCCTCGATGAGCAGTTCTTC
CASSDTSGALDEQFF
>TRBD1|TRBV5-1|.|16|TRBJ2-2
TGCGCCAGCAGTAACCGGGACAGGGGCCTCACCGGGGAGCTGTTTTTT
CASSNRDRGLTGELFF
>.|TRBV2|.|11|TRBJ1-2
TGTGCCAGCAGTGTTACAGACCACTACACCTTC
CASSVTDHYTF
>.|TRBV11-2|.|16|TRBJ1-1
TGTGCCAGCAGCCCCGGTCGGGTCCTGACGAACACTGAAGCTTTCTTT
CASSPGRVLTNTEAFF
>.|TRBV3-1/TRBV3-2|.|14|TRBJ2-7
TGTGCCAGCAGCCAAGTAGTACAGTCCTACGAGCAGTACTTC
CASSQVVQSYEQYF
>TRBD1|TRBV4-1|once|14|TRBJ1-1
TGCGCCAGCAGCCAAACAGGGGGCGTCACTGAAGCTTTCTTT
CASSQTGGVTEAFF
>.|TRBV7-3|.|15|TRBJ1-1
TGTGCCAGCAGCTTACGTGGACAGTCCTCCTCTGAAGCTTTCTTT
CASSLRGQSSSEAFF
>TRBD1|TRBV30|.|14|TRBJ1-1
TGTGCCTGGAGCTGGGACAGGGGAAACACTGAAGCTTTCTTT
CAWSWDRGNTEAFF
>.|TRBV10-3|.|15|TRBJ2-3
TGTGCCATCAGTGAGTCGACGTGGGCCACAGATACGCAGTATTTT
CAISESTWATDTQYF
>.|TRBV4-1|.|14|TRBJ2-1
TGCGCCAGCAGGAAGGAGGGGGGGCCGAATGAGCAGTTCTTC
CASRKEGGPNEQFF
>TRBD1|TRBV11-3|.|16|TRBJ2-1
TGTGCCAGCAGCTTAGATCTCTTCGACAGGGTAAATGAGCAGTTCTTC
CASSLDLFDRVNEQFF
>.|TRBV9|.|15|TRBJ2-1
TGTGCCAGCAGCGTAAGAGGGGGACCCCTCAATGAGCAGTTCTTC
CASSVRGGPLNEQFF
>TRBD2|TRBV3-1/TRBV3-2|.|15|TRBJ2-5
TGTGCCAGCGCTTCACTAGCGGGTGGACAAGAGACCCAGTACTTC
CASASLAGGQETQYF
>TRBD2|TRBV5-1|.|15|TRBJ2-3
TGCGCCAGCAGCAGTTTTGGCGGGGGAACAGATACGCAGTATTTT
CASSSFGGGTDTQYF
>.|TRBV6-5|.|14|TRBJ1-4
TGTGCCAGCGCTCAGGGACATGCTAATGAAAAACTGTTTTTT
CASAQGHANEKLFF
>TRBD2|TRBV30|few|16|TRBJ2-3
TGTGCCTGGAGTGGGCTAGCGGGGGCTAGCACAGATACGCAGTATTTT
CAWSGLAGASTDTQYF
>TRBD1|TRBV28|once|11|TRBJ1-1
TGTGCCAGCAGCTGGGACAGTGAAGCTTTCTTT
CASSWDSEAFF
>.|TRBV7-9|few|14|TRBJ1-2
TGTGCCAGCAGCCCTTTCATGGGGGCGAGGGGCTACACCTTC
CASSPFMGARGYTF
>.|TRBV24-1|once|20|TRBJ2-1
TGTGCCACCAGCGACCCAGCCGTGACAGGCCGGCAGGGCTCCTACAATGAGCAGTTCTTC
CATSDPAVTGRQGSYNEQFF
>.|TRBV9|.|13|TRBJ1-1
TGTGCCAGCAGCGTAACAGCGAACACTGAAGCTTTCTTT
CASSVTANTEAFF
>.|TRBV7-8|.|16|TRBJ1-3
TGTGCCAGCAGCCTAGGAGGTCTCAGCTCTGGAAACACCATATATTTT
CASSLGGLSSGNTIYF
>TRBD2|TRBV6-5|few|15|TRBJ2-3
TGTGCCAGCAGTACTAGCGGGGCCCGCACAGATACGCAGTATTTT
CASSTSGARTDTQYF
>.|TRBV28|.|15|TRBJ1-1
TGTGCCAGCACTGCCTCCGGAGGGTGGGTCACTGAAGCTTTCTTT
CASTASGGWVTEAFF
>.|TRBV2|.|12|TRBJ1-5
TGTGCCAGCAGGTATAGCAATCAGCCCCAGCATTTT
CASRYSNQPQHF
>.|TRBV9|.|14|TRBJ1-4
TGTGCCAGCAGCGTAGGGACAACAAGGGAAAAACTGTTTTTT
CASSVGTTREKLFF
>TRBD1|TRBV5-1|few|14|TRBJ2-6
TGCGCCAGCCGACAGGGCTCTGGGGCCAACGTCCTGACTTTC
CASRQGSGANVLTF
>.|TRBV6-6|.|15|TRBJ2-1
TGTGCCAGCAGCCCCCGGGGTGTCTCCTACAATGAGCAGTTCTTC
CASSPRGVSYNEQFF
>TRBD2|TRBV6-5|.|15|TRBJ2-5
TGTGCCAGCAGCCTACGGGGGGGTGTATGGGAGACCCAGTACTTC
CASSLRGGVWETQYF
>.|TRBV5-1|.|14|TRBJ1-4
TGCGCCAGCAGCTTGTCAGTCGGGAATGAAAAACTGTTTTTT
CASSLSVGNEKLFF
>TRBD2|TRBV4-1|.|16|TRBJ2-5
TGCGCCAGCAGCCAAGGGGTACGGGGGGGACAAGAGACCCAGTACTTC
CASSQGVRGGQETQYF
>.|TRBV7-9|.|14|TRBJ2-7
TGTGCCAGCAGCATCTCCAGGGGATCCTACGAGCAGTACTTC
CASSISRGSYEQYF
>.|TRBV2|.|15|TRBJ1-5
TGTGCCAGCAGTGAGAGAAGGGGTAGCAATCAGCCCCAGCATTTT
CASSERRGSNQPQHF
>TRBD2|TRBV2|.|12|TRBJ2-5
TGTGCCAGCAGTTGGGGGGGGGAGACCCAGTACTTC
CASSWGGETQYF
>.|TRBV3-1/TRBV3-2|.|14|TRBJ2-3
TGTGCCAGCAGTTCCACTAGCTCCACAGATACGCAGTATTTT
CASSSTSSTDTQYF
>.|TRBV5-1|once|16|TRBJ1-3
TGCGCCAGCAGCTTGAACGGGGTGGGAACTGGAAACACCATATATTTT
CASSLNGVGTGNTIYF
>TRBD2|TRBV3-1/TRBV3-2|.|17|TRBJ2-1
TGTGCCAGCAGCCAATCACTAGGGACTAGCGGCCAGGATGAGCAGTTCTTC
CASSQSLGTSGQDEQFF
>.|TRBV6-5|.|11|TRBJ2-2
TGTGCCAGCAGTTCAGGCGGGGAGCTGTTTTTT
CASSSGGELFF
>TRBD1|TRBV27|.|15|TRBJ1-5
TGTGCCAGCAGTTTGTCCCGACAGGGTAATCAGCCCCAGCATTTT
CASSLSRQGNQPQHF
>TRBD2|TRBV3-1/TRBV3-2|.|16|TRBJ2-1
TGTGCCAGCAGCCAATTCGTGCGGGGGGACTCCAATGAGCAGTTCTTC
CASSQFVRGDSNEQFF
>TRBD2|TRBV5-1|.|20|TRBJ2-3
TGCGCCAGCAGCTTGGTCGGGCGAGCGGGGGGGCCCGGAGGCACAGATACGCAGTATTTT
CASSLVGRAGGPGGTDTQYF
>TRBD1|TRBV5-1|.|14|TRBJ2-1
TGCGCCAGCGGGACAGGGAATACAGGCAATGAGCAGTTCTTC
CASGTGNTGNEQFF
>TRBD1|TRBV7-3|.|13|TRBJ1-2
TGTGCCAGCAGCGCCTTCAGGGGGGAAGGCTACACCTTC
CASSAFRGEGYTF
>TRBD1|TRBV18|.|15|TRBJ1-2
TGTGCCAGCTCACTTCGACAGGGGGCTCTGGAAGGCTACACCTTC
CASSLRQGALEGYTF
>TRBD1|TRBV30|.|17|TRBJ1-5
TGTGCCTGGAGTAGGACGGCAGGGGGTTCCCGGGATCAGCCCCAGCATTTT
CAWSRTAGGSRDQPQHF
>.|TRBV5-1|once|13|TRBJ2-3
TGCGCCAGCAGCTTGGGGCAGGCAGATACGCAGTATTTT
CASSLGQADTQYF
>.|TRBV7-9|.|14|TRBJ2-3
TGTGCCAGTAGGGAGCTAACCTCAACAGATACGCAGTATTTT
CASRELTSTDTQYF
>TRBD1|TRBV2|few|14|TRBJ2-5
TGTGCCAGCAGTGGGGGGACAGGGCAAGAGACCCAGTACTTC
CASSGGTGQETQYF
>.|TRBV3-1/TRBV3-2|many|14|TRBJ1-1
TGTGCCAGCAGCCAAGATGCAGGTTTTATAGAAGCTTTCTTT
CASSQDAGFIEAFF
>.|TRBV18|.|13|TRBJ1-3
TGTGCCAGCTTCTCCGAAGCAGGAAACACCATATATTTT
CASFSEAGNTIYF
>.|TRBV4-1|.|12|TRBJ2-2
TGCGCCAGCAGCTGGGGGGCCGGGGAGCTGTTTTTT
CASSWGAGELFF
>.|TRBV10-1|.|14|TRBJ1-3
TGCGCCAGCAGTCCGGAGCTCGCTGGAAACACCATATATTTT
CASSPELAGNTIYF
>.|TRBV5-1|.|17|TRBJ2-5
TGCGCCAGCAGCCAACATCCAGGGAACCAGTACCAAGAGACCCAGTACTTC
CASSQHPGNQYQETQYF
>TRBD1|TRBV18|few|13|TRBJ1-2
TGTGCCAGCTCGCAGGGACAGGGTAATGGCTACACCTTC
CASSQGQGNGYTF
>TRBD2|TRBV4-2|.|18|TRBJ2-5
TGTGCCAGCAGCCAAGCAGGACTAGCGGGGGGAAGTCAAGAGACCCAGTACTTC
CASSQAGLAGGSQETQYF
>TRBD1|TRBV7-9|.|18|TRBJ1-5
TGTGCCACCGCTTCCGGGACAGGGGGCTTGGTGGGCGGACAGCCCCAGCATTTT
CATASGTGGLVGGQPQHF
>.|TRBV10-1|.|16|TRBJ2-1
TGCGCCAGCAGTCGGTACAGGGTAGCCAACAACAATGAGCAGTTCTTC
CASSRYRVANNNEQFF
>.|TRBV19|.|13|TRBJ1-2
TGTGCCAGTAGTCCCCAGGGCAACTATGGCTACACCTTC
CASSPQGNYGYTF
>.|TRBV30|.|14|TRBJ1-1
TGTGCCTGGAGTCCACTTCGGGTGAACACTGAAGCTTTCTTT
CAWSPLRVNTEAFF
>TRBD1|TRBV24-1|.|19|TRBJ1-4
TGTGCCACCAGTGATCCTTCGACAGGGAAGGATGGAACTAATGAAAAACTGTTTTTT
CATSDPSTGKDGTNEKLFF